This TCR beta chain was obtained from a study of post-analysis software for immune sequencing data. Study as a whole: Disease trajectories encompassed relapsing-remitting, secondary progressive and progressive-relapsing multiple sclerosis.

Study-wide findings and caveats: Five or six TRBV segments were significantly more frequent in patients than in controls. TRBV5-6, TRBV5-1 and TRBV20-1 were among these segments.

The TCR beta cDNA libraries carried unique molecular identifiers. MiXCR was run by TCRdb on the PCR reads, yielding one entry per CDR3 protein. This sample has approximately 460,000 distinct CDR3 sequences; under 55% occur once, and the top ten carry roughly 12%. Regarding this clonotype: Its antigen is undetermined.

V shed 3 bases and J shed 6 bases, with 15 bases lying between them. The CDR3 is 15 amino acids. CDR1 and CDR2 (germline): MDHEN, SYDVKM. The sample was blood. This chain joins TRBV28 and TRBJ2-1; D perhaps matches TRBD1 (6 bases). The sequence was collected from a girl aged 10-17 years with multiple sclerosis. The CDR3: CASSFRQVEVNEQFF. The DNA for the CDR3 is TGTGCCAGCAGTTTTAGACAGGTTGAGGTCAATGAGCAGTTCTTC.